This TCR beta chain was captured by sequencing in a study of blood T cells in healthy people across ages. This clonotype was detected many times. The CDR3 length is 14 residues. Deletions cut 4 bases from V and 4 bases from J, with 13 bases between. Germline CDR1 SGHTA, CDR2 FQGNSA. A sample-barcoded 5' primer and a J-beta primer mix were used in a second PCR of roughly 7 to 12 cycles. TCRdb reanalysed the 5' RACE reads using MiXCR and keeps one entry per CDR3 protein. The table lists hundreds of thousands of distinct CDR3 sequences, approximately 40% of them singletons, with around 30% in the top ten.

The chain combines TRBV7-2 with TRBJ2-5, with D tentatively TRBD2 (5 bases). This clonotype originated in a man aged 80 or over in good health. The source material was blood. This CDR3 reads CASSSPGRGETQYF. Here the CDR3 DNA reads TGTGCCAGCAGCTCCCCGGGGAGAGGAGAGACCCAGTACTTC.